The present TCR beta chain was sequenced within a study of T cells in Graves' hyperthyroidism and ophthalmopathy. A few counts support this clonotype. Researchers took RNA transcripts and amplified the TCR beta CDR3 regions from them. HTBI primers were the set used in a first-round RT-PCR of the TCR CDR3. TCRdb re-called the multiplex PCR reads through MiXCR, storing one row per CDR3 protein. Of about 710,000 distinct CDR3 sequences in the sample, roughly 17% were seen once. CDR1 MNHNS and CDR2 SASEGT come from the germline V gene. The ends lost 6 bases at V and 0 bases at J; junction bases unmatched: 3. The CDR3 is 15 residues long.

The receptor's source is a man between 18 and 29 years old with Graves' hyperthyroidism. The chain has TRBV6-1 and TRBJ2-7, with 12 bases that match TRBD1. Sequencing was done on a sample of blood. This chain's CDR3 is CASSQGQGASYEQYF. The CDR3 bases are TGTGCCAGCAGCCAGGGACAGGGGGCCTCCTACGAGCAGTACTTC.